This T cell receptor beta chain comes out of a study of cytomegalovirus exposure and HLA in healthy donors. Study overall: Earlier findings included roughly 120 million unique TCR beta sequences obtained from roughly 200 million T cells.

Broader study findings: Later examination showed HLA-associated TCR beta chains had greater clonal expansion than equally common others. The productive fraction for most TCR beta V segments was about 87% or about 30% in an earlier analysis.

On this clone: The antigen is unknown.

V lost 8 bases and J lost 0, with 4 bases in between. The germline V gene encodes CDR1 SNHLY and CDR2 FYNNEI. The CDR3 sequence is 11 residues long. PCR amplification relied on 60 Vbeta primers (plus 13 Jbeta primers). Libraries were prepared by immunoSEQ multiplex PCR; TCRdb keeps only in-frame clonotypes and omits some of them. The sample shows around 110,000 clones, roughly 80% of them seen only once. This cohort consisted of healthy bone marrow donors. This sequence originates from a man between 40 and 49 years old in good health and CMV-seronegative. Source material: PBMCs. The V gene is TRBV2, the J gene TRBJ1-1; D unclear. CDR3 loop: CASRLNTEAFF. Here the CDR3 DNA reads TGTGCCAGCCGGTTGAACACTGAAGCTTTCTTT.